The 30 T cell receptor beta chains reported below all come from one sample, sequenced in a study of monozygotic twins with inflammatory bowel disease. Following a re-call of the 5' RACE reads, TCRdb has one entry per CDR3 protein and lacks DNA. The table counts about 210,000 distinct CDR3 sequences; roughly 1.7% lies in the top ten. Sample: blood. The receptors were sampled from a human donor with ulcerative colitis or Crohn's disease, or a healthy co-twin of an affected twin (not recorded which).

The CDR3 sequence is CASSSFGTDEKLFF. The J gene is TRBJ1-4, the V gene TRBV12-3 or TRBV12-4; TCRdb designates TRBD1, a call that cannot be tested without DNA. CDR3 length: 14 residues.

The chain joins TRBV7-2 to TRBJ1-4; TCRdb calls TRBD1, which cannot be checked without DNA. This CDR3 is built from 14 residues. CDR1 SGHTA and CDR2 FQGNSA come from the germline V gene. The CDR3: CASSPGQGYEKLFF.

The rearrangement links TRBV18 to TRBJ1-1. Germline V gene sequence: CDR1 KGHSH, CDR2 LQKENI. The CDR3 loop spans 12 amino acids. The CDR3 loop is CASSPYTAEAFF.

V is TRBV5-1 and J is TRBJ2-5; the TCRdb call, TRBD1, lacks DNA for checking. CDR3 size: 15 residues. In germline, CDR1 is SGHRS, CDR2 YFSETQ. Here the CDR3 reads CASSLTGALQETQYF.

J is TRBJ2-1 and V is TRBV19; the D call from TCRdb, TRBD1, cannot be confirmed without DNA. The germline gives CDR1 LNHDA, CDR2 SQIVND (reference sequence). The CDR3 length is 14 residues. CDR3 residues: CASTPPAGGNEQFF.

The rearrangement links TRBV6-6 to TRBJ1-2; no DNA is available, so the TRBD1 call from TCRdb remains unchecked. The CDR3 extends over 12 amino acids. The germline CDR1 and CDR2 sequences are MNHNY and SVGAGI (reference sequence). The CDR3 loop reads CAGSDRGTGYTF.

Here the CDR3 reads CASSYRGSPLHF. The rearrangement joins TRBV7-9 to TRBJ1-6. Germline V CDR1 and CDR2: SEHNR, FQNEAQ (reference sequence). The CDR3 sequence is 12 residues long.

CDR3: CASSLQGTNTGELFF. V and J are TRBV5-1 and TRBJ2-2; TCRdb designates TRBD1, a call that cannot be tested without DNA. The CDR3 has 15 amino acids. Germline assignment: CDR1 SGHRS and CDR2 YFSETQ.

The V call is TRBV5-6, the J call TRBJ2-1; TCRdb proposes TRBD1, but this gene call is untestable without DNA. Germline-derived CDR1 and CDR2 are SGHDT and YYEEEE. The CDR3 sequence is 14 residues long. The chain's CDR3 is CASSPGAGDNEQFF.

This rearrangement joins TRBV20-1 to TRBJ1-5; TCRdb picks TRBD1, but there is no DNA to check that call. The V gene's germline CDR1 is DFQATT and CDR2 SNEGSKA (reference sequence). The CDR3 is 14 amino acids. CDR3 region: CSAPGGYSNQPQHF.

The V gene is TRBV9, the J gene TRBJ1-1; the D call from TCRdb, TRBD1, cannot be confirmed without DNA. This CDR3 has 14 residues. CDR1 is SGDLS, CDR2 YYNGEE, per germline. CDR3 residues: CASSHQDSEGEAFF.

The chain combines TRBV5-5 with TRBJ2-3. Germline V lookup: CDR1 SGHKS, CDR2 YYEKEE (reference sequence). There are 15 residues in the CDR3. CDR3: CASSLEQIRPDTQYF.

The rearrangement joins TRBV3-1 to TRBJ1-1; TCRdb designates TRBD1, a call that cannot be tested without DNA. This CDR3 spans 12 amino acids. From germline, CDR1 is LGHDT and CDR2 YNNKEL (reference sequence). The CDR3 spells CASSYGQQEAFF.

This chain uses TRBV12-3 or TRBV12-4 with TRBJ2-1; as DNA is missing, the TRBD1 call by TCRdb cannot be tested. The CDR3 covers 12 residues. The CDR3 sequence is CASTTQGDEQFF.

The chain combines TRBV7-9 with TRBJ1-1. The CDR3 covers 13 residues. Germline lookup yields CDR1 SEHNR and CDR2 FQNEAQ (reference sequence). This chain's CDR3 is CASRYGEGGEAFF.

This rearrangement joins TRBV5-6 to TRBJ2-3; the D gene TCRdb calls, TRBD2, cannot be checked with no DNA. Per the germline V gene, CDR1 is SGHDT and CDR2 is YYEEEE. This CDR3 comprises 13 residues. The CDR3 reads CASSLGTSDTQYF.

The rearrangement uses TRBV5-1 and TRBJ2-7. Germline values: CDR1 SGHRS, CDR2 YFSETQ. The CDR3 covers 15 residues. The CDR3 protein is CASSLSLAGSYEQYF.

The J gene is TRBJ2-7, the V gene TRBV5-5; the TCRdb D gene call, TRBD1, has no DNA to confirm it. Germline loops: CDR1 SGHKS, CDR2 YYEKEE (reference sequence). There are 17 residues in the CDR3. CDR3 sequence reads: CASSYGRRYDYLREQYF. The full variable domain, completed using reference TRBV5-5 and TRBJ2-7, is DAGVTQSPTHLIKTRGQQVTLRCSPISGHKSVSWYQQVLGQGPQFIFQYYEKEERGRGNFPDRFSARQFPNYSSELNVNALLLGDSALYLCASSYGRRYDYLREQYFGPGTRLTVT.

The rearrangement joins TRBV6-4 to TRBJ1-2. CDR1 is MRHNA, CDR2 SNTAGT, per germline. The CDR3 is 16 amino acids. The chain's CDR3 is CASRNTNTVGYFGYTF.

This chain links TRBV6-5 with TRBJ1-5; without DNA, the TCRdb call of TRBD1 cannot be checked. The length of the CDR3 is 13 residues. Germline assignment: CDR1 MNHEY and CDR2 SVGAGI. CDR3 amino acids: CASSLGHTGPQHF.

The CDR3 region is CASSFGQGPEAFF. The chain employs TRBV28 and TRBJ1-1; lacking DNA, the TRBD1 call made by TCRdb goes unchecked. The CDR3 extends over 13 amino acids. Germline CDR1 is MDHEN and CDR2 is SYDVKM.

This sequence joins TRBV11-2 and TRBJ2-3; TCRdb indicates TRBD2, and absent DNA this call remains unverified. The germline V gene encodes CDR1 SGHAT and CDR2 FQNNGV. The CDR3 has 16 residues. The CDR3 region is CASSADSPGPTDTQYF.

V usage is TRBV20-1 and J usage is TRBJ2-1; TCRdb returns TRBD2, unconfirmable since there is no DNA. Germline CDR1 DFQATT, CDR2 SNEGSKA (reference sequence). The CDR3 contains 13 residues. CDR3 region: CSAQAGGPREQFF.

The J gene is TRBJ2-1, the V gene TRBV10-3. The CDR3 runs 13 residues. The V gene's germline CDR1 is ENHRY and CDR2 SYGVKD. The chain's CDR3 is CAISAETYNEQFF.

The genes are TRBV28 and TRBJ1-2; TCRdb's D call, TRBD1, is unchecked because there is no DNA. The CDR3 covers 14 residues. CDR1 and CDR2 from the germline V gene are MDHEN and SYDVKM. The CDR3 reads CASSSPDRVYGYTF.

The gene calls are TRBV28 and TRBJ1-1; absent DNA, TCRdb's TRBD1 call cannot be checked. CDR1 and CDR2 (germline): MDHEN, SYDVKM. The CDR3 is 14 residues long. Here the CDR3 reads CASSPEGGVTEAFF.

CDR3: CASSLLKYQETQYF. The chain has TRBV5-1 and TRBJ2-5. Germline loops: CDR1 SGHRS, CDR2 YFSETQ. The CDR3 runs 14 residues. Full variable domain (remainder filled in from reference TRBV5-1 and TRBJ2-5): KAGVTQTPRYLIKTRGQQVTLSCSPISGHRSVSWYQQTPGQGLQFLFEYFSETQRNKGNFPGRFSGRQFSNSRSEMNVSTLELGDSALYLCASSLLKYQETQYFGPGTRLLVL.

V is TRBV12-3 or TRBV12-4 and J is TRBJ1-5. The CDR3 spans 15 residues. CDR3 residues: CASSPYITGPQPQHF.

This chain's CDR3 is CSARGPGTGKGPLHF. This chain links TRBV20-1 with TRBJ1-6; TCRdb lists TRBD1, though no DNA is available to test this call. Germline lookup yields CDR1 DFQATT and CDR2 SNEGSKA (reference sequence). This CDR3 has 15 amino acids.

The chain uses TRBV20-1 and TRBJ2-7; TCRdb's D call, TRBD2, is unchecked because there is no DNA. Germline V gene lookup returns CDR1 DFQATT and CDR2 SNEGSKA (reference sequence). This CDR3 contains 15 residues. The CDR3 sequence is CSANRDYGASYEQYF.